One T cell receptor beta chain is described in this entry. This specimen belongs to a study of blood T cell repertoires in COVID-19. Overall study context: Samples of COVID-19 (acute and convalescent) were obtained from the United States, Italy and Spain. In each case, the material was cDNA or gDNA derived from T cells, B-cell-depleted T cells, or PBMCs.

There are 15 residues in the CDR3. The V end was cut by 2 bases, the J end by 1 base, with 11 bases between. In germline, CDR1 is MNHNS, CDR2 SASEGT. Authors' data handling: Researchers report that nucleated cell counts were estimated from reference gene primer amplification. The assay was immunoSEQ multiplex PCR, and TCRdb's table has in-frame clones only and misses some. The V and J calls and clone size are taken from that table; D and trimming were inferred from the DNA. The sample includes roughly 27,000 clones, roughly 90% of them seen just once. This clonotype originated in a human donor in a cohort sampled during active COVID-19. The sequenced material came from peripheral blood. J is TRBJ1-1 and V is TRBV6-1, with D uncertain. The CDR3 DNA reads as TGTGCCAGCAGTGAACTGGCCCCCAGGAACACTGAAGCTTTCTTT. This encodes CASSELAPRNTEAFF.